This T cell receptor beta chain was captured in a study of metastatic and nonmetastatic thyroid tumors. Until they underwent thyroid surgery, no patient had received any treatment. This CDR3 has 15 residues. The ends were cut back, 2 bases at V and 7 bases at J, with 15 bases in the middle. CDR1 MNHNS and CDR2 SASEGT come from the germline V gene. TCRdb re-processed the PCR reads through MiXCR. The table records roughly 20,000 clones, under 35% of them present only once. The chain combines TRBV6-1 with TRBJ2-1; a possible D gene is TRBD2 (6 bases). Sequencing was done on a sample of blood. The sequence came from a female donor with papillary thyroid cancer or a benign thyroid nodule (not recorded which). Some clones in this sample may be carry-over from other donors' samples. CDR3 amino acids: CASSESSGDPNEQFF. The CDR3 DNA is TGTGCCAGCAGTGAAAGTAGCGGAGACCCAAATGAGCAGTTCTTC.